This entry lists 21 T cell receptor beta chains sequenced from one sample in a study of T cells in Graves' hyperthyroidism and ophthalmopathy. Regions amplified from RNA transcripts were the TCR beta CDR3 regions. First-round RT-PCR of the TCR CDR3 relied on the HTBI primer set. Each CDR3 protein gets one entry after TCRdb re-called the multiplex PCR reads with MiXCR. The repertoire has approximately 630,000 distinct CDR3 sequences, around 15% of them found once; the top ten carry 3.5% to 4%. Input material: blood. Every receptor here comes from a woman aged 25 to 39 with Graves' hyperthyroidism.

This clonotype has a count of ten or more. The J gene is TRBJ2-7, the V gene TRBV28; 8 bases match TRBD2. The CDR3 consists of 14 residues. CDR1 and CDR2 from the germline V gene are MDHEN and SYDVKM. J was trimmed by 5 bases and V by 7 bases; bases with no gene match: 10. Here the CDR3 DNA reads TGTGCCAGCACTTTTCCGGGACTAGAAAACGAGCAGTACTTC. This encodes CASTFPGLENEQYF.

This clonotype was picked up many times. This rearrangement joins TRBV2 to TRBJ1-5, with 10 nucleotides matching TRBD1. The V gene's germline CDR1 is SNHLY and CDR2 FYNNEI. V was pared by 8 bases and J by 8 bases, with 9 bases of the junction left unmatched. The CDR3 contains 14 residues. Here the CDR3 reads CASLGQGYMEPQHF. The CDR3 DNA reads as TGTGCCAGCCTGGGACAGGGGTATATGGAGCCCCAGCATTTT.

This clonotype was detected ten times or more. V usage is TRBV20-1 and J usage is TRBJ2-1; weak D call: TRBD1 (7 bases). Per germline, CDR1 DFQATT and CDR2 SNEGSKA (reference sequence). Trimming took 0 bases from V and 8 from J, leaving 14 bases between them. This CDR3 is built from 14 residues. The CDR3 region has the DNA TGCAGTGCTAGAGAGAGGAGGGGGCTGGATGAGCAGTTCTTC. As protein: CSARERRGLDEQFF.

This clonotype was observed many times. The chain joins TRBV7-3 to TRBJ2-1; no clear D gene. With 4 bases removed from V and 2 bases from J, the gap between germline ends came to 6 bases. The CDR3 has 13 amino acids. Germline V gene sequence: CDR1 SGHTA, CDR2 FQGTGA. CDR3 bases: TGTGCCAGCAGCTCGAGGCCCTACAATGAGCAGTTCTTC. Its translation is CASSSRPYNEQFF.

The chain recombines TRBV7-8 with TRBJ2-3; D may be TRBD1 or TRBD2 (5 bases each). From germline, CDR1 is SGHVS and CDR2 FQNEAQ. Trimming cost V 5 bases and J 1 base, with 16 bases left between them. This CDR3 contains 16 residues. DNA of the CDR3: TGTGCCAGCAGCCAACGGGGCAGGCCGGGCACAGATACGCAGTATTTT. It yields the protein CASSQRGRPGTDTQYF.

This clonotype has just a few counts. The rearrangement joins TRBV7-6 to TRBJ2-3; D might be TRBD1 or TRBD2, each matching 5 bases. The CDR3 has 16 amino acids. With 7 bases removed from V and 6 bases from J, the gap between germline ends came to 23 bases. CDR1 and CDR2 (germline): SGHVS, FNYEAQ. CDR3: CASTLGMGRDRDTQYF. As DNA, the CDR3 is TGTGCCAGCACTCTAGGGATGGGTAGGGACCGGGATACGCAGTATTTT.

This clonotype has ten or more counts. The chain employs TRBV5-1 and TRBJ2-7; the match to TRBD1 covers 7 bases. CDR1 is SGHRS, CDR2 YFSETQ, per germline. V lost 1 base to trimming and J lost 3 bases; unmatched junction nucleotides: 4. This CDR3 comprises 14 residues. This CDR3 is CASSLSGQVYEQYF. The CDR3 nucleotides read TGCGCCAGCAGCTTGTCTGGACAGGTCTACGAGCAGTACTTC.

The rearrangement joins TRBV4-1 to TRBJ2-7, with D hard to call. The CDR3 runs to 18 residues. The V gene's germline CDR1 is MGHRA and CDR2 YSYEKL. Trimming removed 4 bases from V and 2 bases from J, with 24 bases in between. The CDR3 spells CASSLGPLTTLAPYEQYF. The CDR3 region has the DNA TGCGCCAGCAGCCTCGGCCCCCTCACGACTCTCGCCCCCTACGAGCAGTACTTC.

The genes are TRBV7-2 and TRBJ1-5, with a tentative D call TRBD1 (6 bases). The CDR3 consists of 19 residues. Germline CDR1 and CDR2: SGHTA and FQGNSA. Between the trimmed V and J ends, which lost 2 bases and 3 bases, there was a span of 23 bases. The CDR3 is CASSLLRLDGGASNQPQHF. The CDR3 DNA sequence: TGTGCCAGCAGCTTATTGCGTCTCGACGGGGGGGCCTCCAATCAGCCCCAGCATTTT.

There are many counts of this clonotype. V and J are TRBV12-3 or TRBV12-4 and TRBJ2-1; D remains ambiguous. V was trimmed by 10 bases and J by 3 bases, leaving 13 bases between them. This CDR3 has 13 residues. The CDR3 reads CATQNPGYNEQFF. The CDR3 DNA reads as TGTGCCACTCAGAATCCGGGCTACAATGAGCAGTTCTTC.

This clonotype was counted many times. This sequence joins TRBV29-1 and TRBJ2-3, with D perhaps matching TRBD2 (5 bases). The CDR3 has 19 amino acids. CDR1 SQVTM and CDR2 ANQGSEA come from the germline V gene. Trimming took 4 bases from V and 1 from J, leaving 27 bases between them. CDR3 sequence (DNA): TGCAGCGTTGTCGGGATACACAAACGTACCCCGGGCGGCACAGATACGCAGTATTTT. Residues: CSVVGIHKRTPGGTDTQYF.

This clonotype was recorded at least ten times. J is TRBJ1-5 and V is TRBV6-1, with no clear D. Trimming took off 8 bases at V and 3 bases at J, with 14 bases between the two ends. CDR3 length: 14 amino acids. Germline loops: CDR1 MNHNS, CDR2 SASEGT. CDR3 DNA sequence: TGTGCCAGCGGGATGGGAGTCTACAATCAGCCCCAGCATTTT. This translates into CASGMGVYNQPQHF.

This clonotype was found many times. One end of the junction is discordant with germline, which a read error may explain. This rearrangement joins TRBV5-5 to TRBJ2-1, with 10 bases lining up with TRBD2. The germline V gene has CDR1 SGHKS and CDR2 YYEKEE (reference sequence). The CDR3 is made up of 15 amino acids. The DNA of the CDR3 is TGCGCCAGCAGCTTGGTGCTAGCGGGAGTCAATGAGCAGTTCTTC. Protein: CASSLVLAGVNEQFF. Looking up the rest from reference TRBV5-5 and TRBJ2-1 gives the full variable domain: DAGVTQSPTHLIKTRGQQVTLRCSPISGHKSVSWYQQVLGQGPQFIFQYYEKEERGRGNFPDRFSARQFPNYSSELNVNALLLGDSALYLCASSLVLAGVNEQFFGPGTRLTVL.

This clonotype was seen a few times. The chain joins TRBV5-1 to TRBJ2-5; D is ambiguous. V was cut by 4 bases and J by 2 bases, with 6 bases left in between. The germline V gene has CDR1 SGHRS and CDR2 YFSETQ. The CDR3 totals 12 residues. The CDR3 here is CASSALQETQYF. In nucleotides, the CDR3 is TGCGCCAGCAGCGCCCTACAAGAGACCCAGTACTTC.

The genes are TRBV9 and TRBJ2-7; D unresolved. The CDR3 loop spans 13 amino acids. V lost 0 bases, J lost 4 bases, and 8 bases lay in between. In germline, CDR1 is SGDLS, CDR2 YYNGEE. The CDR3 here is CASSVEAGYEQYF. For the CDR3, the DNA is TGTGCCAGCAGCGTAGAAGCTGGGTACGAGCAGTACTTC.

Here the CDR3 DNA reads TGCAGCGTTGCCCTCTACAATGAGCAGTTCTTC. Its translation is CSVALYNEQFF. V is TRBV29-1 and J is TRBJ2-1; D unclear. The CDR3 runs to 11 residues. CDR1 is SQVTM and CDR2 is ANQGSEA in the germline V gene. The germline V and J ends were trimmed by 4 bases and 3 bases, with 4 bases remaining between them.

This clonotype was picked up many times. The chain combines TRBV3-1 with TRBJ1-2; D call uncertain. This CDR3 has 14 residues. V gave up 0 bases and J gave up 6 bases, with 11 bases separating them. Per the germline V gene, CDR1 is LGHDT and CDR2 is YNNKEL (reference sequence). CDR3 region: CASSQERVEDGYTF. The CDR3 nucleotides read TGTGCCAGCAGCCAAGAGAGGGTAGAGGATGGCTACACCTTC.

The chain links TRBV12-3 or TRBV12-4 to TRBJ2-7, with D perhaps TRBD1 or TRBD2 (5 bases each). CDR3 length: 13 residues. The V and J ends lost 7 bases and 6 bases respectively, with 16 bases between them. CDR3 protein: CASTSRGRGEQYF. In nucleotides, the CDR3 is TGTGCCAGCACATCAAGGGGACGAGGCGAGCAGTACTTC.

This clonotype has at least ten counts. This chain connects TRBV7-2 to TRBJ2-7; D is ambiguous. From germline, CDR1 is SGHTA and CDR2 FQGNSA. The ends were cut back, 0 bases at V and 0 bases at J, with 9 bases in the middle. CDR3 length: 15 amino acids. DNA for the CDR3: TGTGCCAGCAGCTTAGCATTCCCGGGCTCCTACGAGCAGTACTTC. Protein: CASSLAFPGSYEQYF.

This clonotype appeared many times. The gene calls are TRBV6-5 and TRBJ1-1; D unresolved. Trimming left V 4 bases short and J 2 bases short, with 11 bases between. The germline V gene encodes CDR1 MNHEY and CDR2 SVGAGI. The CDR3 length is 14 residues. CDR3 amino acids: CASSSSGYNTEAFF. The CDR3 DNA reads as TGTGCCAGCAGTTCCTCGGGGTACAACACTGAAGCTTTCTTT.

The V call is TRBV7-9, the J call TRBJ2-3; possible D gene TRBD2, 6 bases. V was trimmed by 3 bases and J by 0 bases, leaving 10 bases between them. The CDR3 contains 15 residues. Germline V gene data show CDR1 as SEHNR and CDR2 as FQNEAQ (reference sequence). CDR3 DNA sequence: TGTGCCAGCAGCTTCCAAAGCGGGAGCACAGATACGCAGTATTTT. Amino acid sequence: CASSFQSGSTDTQYF.